The text below deals with one TCR beta chain. Its antigen is as yet unknown. This sample was taken from a study of T cell repertoires in aging, cancer and after chemotherapy. Study-level information: The full dataset contained several million TCR reads.

A mixed TRB-A/B primer pool amplified rearranged TRB by multiplex touch-down PCR. TCRdb re-called the multiplex PCR reads with MiXCR, one entry per CDR3 protein. The table shows around 15,000 distinct CDR3 sequences, with 45% to 50% occurring only once. Overall study findings and caveats: In each cancer cohort, median generation probability increased across chemotherapy, suggesting thymic output rebounded. Age-matched healthy donors had significantly more diverse, less clonal blood TCR repertoires than untreated cancer patients. In healthy donors, age-related TCR diversity loss mainly reflected lost richness.

CDR3 length: 15 residues. Looked up from germline, CDR1 is ENHRY and CDR2 is SYGVKD. Germline trimming cut 6 bases from V and 0 bases from J; bases unmatched to any gene: 0. TCR beta rearrangements were amplified from peripheral blood genomic DNA. The receptor was isolated from a human donor in good health. The chain uses TRBV10-3 and TRBJ2-2; 11 nucleotides align to TRBD2. The specimen was blood. CDR3 loop: CAIRGLAANTGELFF. In DNA, the CDR3 is TGTGCCATCAGGGGACTAGCGGCGAACACCGGGGAGCTGTTTTTT.